Here is one TCR beta chain with its context. Here immunoSEQ multiplex PCR was the method, and the copy in TCRdb shows in-frame clones only, minus some. The sample has about 18,000 clones, approximately 26% seen once; the top ten hold roughly 6.8%. The source of the sample is a study of sequential checkpoint blockade in melanoma. Across the study: Maintenance nivolumab came after either treatment sequence. TCRbeta immunosequencing was performed on DNA from roughly 90 pretreatment melanoma tumor samples.

The treatment was: randomized to nivolumab then ipilimumab (arm A) or the reverse (arm B). V was shortened by 6 bases and J by 6 bases, with 18 bases between the two germline ends. The CDR3 is 14 amino acids. Germline CDR1 and CDR2: SGHRS and YFSETQ. The J gene is TRBJ1-1, the V gene TRBV5-1; the D gene is possibly TRBD1 (5 bases). The sequence was collected from a human donor with melanoma. Sample: tumor tissue (inferred from file names), taken from a patient given nivolumab and ipilimumab in sequence. CDR3 sequence: CASTPSGRGAEAFF. CDR3 DNA: TGCGCCAGCACCCCATCCGGCCGGGGCGCTGAAGCTTTCTTT.